The present entry profiles one T cell receptor beta chain with its context. The sample comes from a study of blood T cell repertoires in COVID-19. Study context: Samples taken during acute and convalescent COVID-19 were collected in the United States, Italy and Spain. Nucleic acid was either cDNA or gDNA, and it came from T cells, B-cell-depleted T cells, or PBMCs.

Original methodology: Amplified reference gene primers provided the basis for estimating nucleated cell counts. Sequencing used immunoSEQ multiplex PCR; TCRdb keeps in-frame clones, though not all of them. Clone size and the V and J calls come from that table; the DNA yielded D and trimming. The sample shows under 300,000 clones, 88% of them seen only once. The CDR3 is 15 residues long. Germline-derived CDR1 and CDR2 are SGHAT and FQNNGV. V gave up 3 bases and J gave up 4 bases, with 14 bases separating them. This chain connects TRBV11-2 to TRBJ2-3; unclear D gene. This TCR was sampled from a woman aged 25 to 39 with acute or convalescent COVID-19. The specimen was peripheral blood. The DNA of the CDR3 is TGTGCCAGCAGCTTCTGGAGTAGTCGTCCAGATACGCAGTATTTT. It is translated as CASSFWSSRPDTQYF.